This entry features one T cell receptor (beta chain) sequence. TCRdb keeps only in-frame clones here, not all; method: immunoSEQ multiplex PCR. The data show 150,000 to 160,000 clones, about 86% seen once. CDR3 size: 13 residues. The V gene's germline CDR1 is MNHEY and CDR2 SMNVEV (reference sequence). The V end was cut by 6 bases, the J end by 4 bases, with 10 bases between. The data are from a study of cytomegalovirus exposure and HLA in healthy donors. This rearrangement joins TRBV27 to TRBJ1-5; tentative D call: TRBD1 (6 bases). Material: PBMCs. The sequence was collected from a man aged 18-30 years in good health and CMV-seropositive. The CDR3 sequence: CASSQQGNQPQHF. The DNA of the CDR3 is TGTGCCAGCAGCCAACAGGGAAATCAGCCCCAGCATTTT.